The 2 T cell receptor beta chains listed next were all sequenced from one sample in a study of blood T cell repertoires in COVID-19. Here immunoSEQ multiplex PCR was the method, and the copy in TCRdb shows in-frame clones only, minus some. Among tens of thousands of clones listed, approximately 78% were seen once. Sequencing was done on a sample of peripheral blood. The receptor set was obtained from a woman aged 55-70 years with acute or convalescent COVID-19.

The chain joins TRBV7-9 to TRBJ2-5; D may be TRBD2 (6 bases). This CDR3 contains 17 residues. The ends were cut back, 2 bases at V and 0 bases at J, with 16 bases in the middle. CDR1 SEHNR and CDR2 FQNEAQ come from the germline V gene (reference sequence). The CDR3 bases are TGTGCCAGCAGCTTACGGTTTTCTAGCGCGTACCAAGAGACCCAGTACTTC. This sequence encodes CASSLRFSSAYQETQYF.

CDR3 region: CATSAAQGAGGMGEQYF. CDR3 in DNA: TGTGCCACCAGTGCGGCACAGGGGGCTGGGGGGATGGGGGAGCAGTACTTC. The chain employs TRBV24-1 and TRBJ2-7; 9 bases agree with TRBD1. CDR3 length: 17 amino acids. J gave up 7 bases and V 5 bases, and 17 bases lay outside the gene matches. Germline CDR1 is KGHDR and CDR2 is SFDVKD.